This TCR beta chain was identified during a study of cytomegalovirus exposure and HLA in healthy donors. Whole-study results and caveats: Immune exposure information comprised only CMV serostatus. Later analysis identified a missense DCLRE1C variant that was linked to TCR beta V- and J-gene trimming. Productive status was seen about 87% or about 30% of the time for most TCR beta V segments in an earlier analysis.

The germline V and J ends were trimmed by 3 bases and 6 bases, with 24 bases remaining between them. This CDR3 has 17 amino acids. Germline V gene sequence: CDR1 SGHRS, CDR2 YFSETQ. The PCR employed 60 Vbeta primers together with 13 Jbeta primers. This table comes from immunoSEQ multiplex PCR, and its TCRdb copy is limited to in-frame clones, with some not included. The table includes tens of thousands of clones, roughly 75% detected once. Turning to this clone: Its antigen remains unidentified.

The clonotype comes from a woman between 40 and 50 years old in good health and CMV-seropositive. The chain recombines TRBV5-1 with TRBJ1-2, with D perhaps TRBD1 (5 bases). Sequencing was carried out using PBMCs. The CDR3 DNA follows: TGCGCCAGCAGCTCAAGGGGACCCCTTTTGGGCGGGGATGGCTACACCTTC. This gives the protein CASSSRGPLLGGDGYTF.